The TCR beta chain described here comes from a study of cytomegalovirus exposure and HLA in healthy donors. Between the trimmed V and J ends, which lost 1 base and 6 bases, there was a span of 12 bases. In germline, CDR1 is LGHNA, CDR2 YSLEER. The CDR3 is made up of 15 amino acids. Some clones are missing from TCRdb's copy, which holds only in-frame ones; the method was immunoSEQ multiplex PCR. Among 98,000 or so clones listed, approximately 96% were seen once. V gene TRBV4-3 combines with J gene TRBJ2-2, with a tentative D call TRBD2 (5 bases). The receptor comes from a woman under 30 in good health and CMV-seronegative. The sequenced material came from PBMCs. CDR3: CASSQGTRKAGELFF. For the CDR3, the DNA is TGCGCCAGCAGCCAAGGTACTAGAAAGGCCGGGGAGCTGTTTTTT.